This T cell receptor (beta chain) came from a study of identical twins. Overall study findings and caveats: Researchers reported excess low generation probability among twin-shared out-of-frame alpha sequences.

The CDR3 totals 15 residues. After removal of 7 bases from V and 3 bases from J, the junction contained 10 bases not matched to a gene. Germline assignment: CDR1 MNHNS and CDR2 SASEGT. In TCRdb, the 5' RACE reads were re-called with MiXCR into one record per CDR3 protein. Of about 890,000 distinct CDR3 sequences in the sample, roughly 12% are singletons; the top ten hold roughly 1.5%. Notes on this clonotype: Its matching antigen is unknown.

The sample was also reused in another study, on yellow fever vaccine responses in identical twins.

The TCR was taken from a woman between 18 and 29 years old in good health. The V call is TRBV6-1, the J call TRBJ1-2; TRBD1 agrees at 8 bases. Sequencing was carried out using PBMCs. The CDR3 DNA is TGTGCCAGCAACGGACAGGGCTTGGAACACTATGGCTACACCTTC. As protein: CASNGQGLEHYGYTF.